A single sample is the source of the 8 T cell receptor beta chains below, sequenced in a study of vaccination and CD4 T cells after COVID-19. Oncomine TCR Beta short-read sequencing was applied to DNA from cultured CD4+ T cells. TCRdb independently ran MiXCR on the PCR reads; one entry per CDR3 protein. The sample lists around 15,000 distinct CDR3 sequences; around three fifths were seen once. The treatment is: roughly 10-day PBMC culture with coronavirus spike peptide pools or control peptides (ViraFEST assay). Their antigen targets remain unknown. Sequencing was performed on CD4+ T cells from blood, cultured in vitro. Receptors originate from a human donor who had recovered from COVID-19.

This chain uses TRBV11-1 with TRBJ2-3; D is perhaps TRBD1 or TRBD2 (7 bases each). This CDR3 spans 16 amino acids. CDR1 is SGHAT and CDR2 is FQDESV in the germline V gene (reference sequence). Trimming cost V 4 bases and J 2 bases, with 16 bases left between them. CDR3 amino acids: CASSSDREGLTDTQYF. The CDR3 coding sequence is TGTGCCAGCAGCTCCGACAGGGAGGGACTCACAGATACGCAGTATTTT.

The chain couples TRBV12-3 or TRBV12-4 to TRBJ1-1; a possible D gene is TRBD1 (6 bases). Trimming removed 8 bases at V and 1 base at J, with 11 bases between. This CDR3 has 13 amino acids. CDR3 residues: CASVRGTNTEAFF. For the CDR3, the DNA is TGTGCCAGCGTCAGGGGTACGAACACTGAAGCTTTCTTT.

The chain uses TRBV2 and TRBJ2-3; D may be TRBD1 (5 bases). The CDR3 is 12 residues long. The V and J ends lost 6 bases and 6 bases respectively, with 10 bases between them. Per the germline V gene, CDR1 is SNHLY and CDR2 is FYNNEI. The CDR3 DNA reads TGTGCCAGCAGGGCCTCAGGGGATACGCAGTATTTT. Encoded protein: CASRASGDTQYF.

Only one count was recorded for this clonotype. The CDR3: CASSLGVLTLQETQYF. CDR3 sequence (DNA): TGTGCCAGCAGCTTGGGGGTACTAACCTTGCAAGAGACCCAGTACTTC. The rearrangement joins TRBV7-2 to TRBJ2-5; the D gene could be TRBD1 or TRBD2 (5 bases each). The CDR3 runs 16 residues. The V end was cut by 3 bases, the J end by 2 bases, with 16 bases between. Germline CDR1 is SGHTA and CDR2 is FQGNSA.

The chain links TRBV7-3 to TRBJ2-2; D uncertain. Trimming shortened V by 8 bases and J by 0 bases, and 10 bases separated the two germline ends. Germline V gene sequence: CDR1 SGHTA, CDR2 FQGTGA. The CDR3 runs 14 residues. CDR3 bases: TGTGCCAGCGGCACGGGTTCGAACACCGGGGAGCTGTTTTTT. Amino acids: CASGTGSNTGELFF.

The V and J genes are TRBV19 and TRBJ2-7, with D perhaps matching TRBD1 or TRBD2 (6 bases each). CDR3 length: 13 amino acids. The V end was cut by 5 bases, the J end by 7 bases, with 15 bases between. Germline V gene data show CDR1 as LNHDA and CDR2 as SQIVND (reference sequence). The CDR3 nucleotides read TGTGCCAGTAGTCCCCCTAGGGGGAGGGAGCAGTACTTC. Residues: CASSPPRGREQYF.

This clonotype was seen once. This chain connects TRBV7-9 to TRBJ2-3, with no clear D. V lost 1 base and J lost 0, with 8 bases in between. The CDR3 is made up of 15 amino acids. CDR1 is SEHNR and CDR2 is FQNEAQ in the germline V gene (reference sequence). Here the CDR3 DNA reads TGTGCCAGCAGCTTAGGTAGTTATAGCACAGATACGCAGTATTTT. It yields the protein CASSLGSYSTDTQYF.

The rearrangement uses TRBV20-1 and TRBJ1-1, with D unresolved. Germline-derived CDR1 and CDR2 are DFQATT and SNEGSKA (reference sequence). This CDR3 is 13 amino acids long. Trimming pared 2 bases from V and 3 bases from J, leaving 10 bases between. CDR3 amino acids: CSARWPYHTEAFF. The CDR3 region has the DNA TGCAGTGCTAGATGGCCGTATCACACTGAAGCTTTCTTT.